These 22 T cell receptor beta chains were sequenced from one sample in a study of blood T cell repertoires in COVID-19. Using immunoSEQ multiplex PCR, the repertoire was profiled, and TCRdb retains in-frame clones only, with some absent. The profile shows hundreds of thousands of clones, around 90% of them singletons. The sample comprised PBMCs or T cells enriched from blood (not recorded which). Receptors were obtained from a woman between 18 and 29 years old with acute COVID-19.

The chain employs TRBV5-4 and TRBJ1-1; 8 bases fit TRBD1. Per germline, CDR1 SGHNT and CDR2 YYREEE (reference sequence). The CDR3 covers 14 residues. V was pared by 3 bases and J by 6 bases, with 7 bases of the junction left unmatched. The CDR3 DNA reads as TGTGCCAGCAGCTCATACAGGGGGAGGCCTGAAGCTTTCTTT. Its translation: CASSSYRGRPEAFF. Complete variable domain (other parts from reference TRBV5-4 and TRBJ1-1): ETGVTQSPTHLIKTRGQQVTLRCSSQSGHNTVSWYQQALGQGPQFIFQYYREEENGRGNFPPRFSGLQFPNYSSELNVNALELDDSALYLCASSSYRGRPEAFFGQGTRLTVV.

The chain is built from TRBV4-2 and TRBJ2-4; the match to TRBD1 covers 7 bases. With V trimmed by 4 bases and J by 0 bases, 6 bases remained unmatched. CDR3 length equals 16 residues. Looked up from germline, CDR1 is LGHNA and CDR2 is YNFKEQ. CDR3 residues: CASSPEGALAKNIQYF. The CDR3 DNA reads TGTGCCAGCAGCCCCGAGGGGGCTCTAGCCAAAAACATTCAGTACTTC.

This CDR3 reads CASSQRSEGGELFF. The CDR3 bases are TGTGCCAGCAGCCAACGGTCAGAGGGCGGGGAGCTGTTTTTT. The chain is built from TRBV3-1 (or the pseudogene TRBV3-2) and TRBJ2-2, with D perhaps matching TRBD2 (5 bases). Germline CDR1 and CDR2: LGHDT and YNNKEL (reference sequence). Trimming took 2 bases from V and 7 from J, leaving 11 bases between them. The length of the CDR3 is 14 residues.

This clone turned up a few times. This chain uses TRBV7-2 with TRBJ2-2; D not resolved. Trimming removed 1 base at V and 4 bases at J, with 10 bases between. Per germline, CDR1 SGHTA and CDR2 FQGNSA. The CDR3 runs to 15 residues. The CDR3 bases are TGTGCCAGCAGCTTAGTTTTCACATCCACCGGGGAGCTGTTTTTT. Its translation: CASSLVFTSTGELFF.

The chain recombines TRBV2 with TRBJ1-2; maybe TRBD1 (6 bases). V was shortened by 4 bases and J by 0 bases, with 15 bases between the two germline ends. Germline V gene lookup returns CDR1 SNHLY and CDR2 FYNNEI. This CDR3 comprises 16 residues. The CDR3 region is CASSVRATGANYGYTF. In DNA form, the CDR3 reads TGTGCCAGCAGTGTTCGGGCGACAGGAGCTAACTATGGCTACACCTTC.

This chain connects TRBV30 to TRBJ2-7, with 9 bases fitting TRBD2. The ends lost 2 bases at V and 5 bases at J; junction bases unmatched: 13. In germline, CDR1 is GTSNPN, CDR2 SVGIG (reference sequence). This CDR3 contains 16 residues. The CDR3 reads CAWSSPGGRARNEQYF. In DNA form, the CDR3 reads TGTGCCTGGAGTAGCCCCGGCGGGAGGGCCCGGAACGAGCAGTACTTC.

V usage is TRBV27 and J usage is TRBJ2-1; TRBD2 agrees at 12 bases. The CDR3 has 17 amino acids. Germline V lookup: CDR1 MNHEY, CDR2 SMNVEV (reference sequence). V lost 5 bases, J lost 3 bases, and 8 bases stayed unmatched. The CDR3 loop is CASSTTSLAGGYNEQFF. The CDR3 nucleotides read TGTGCCAGCAGTACAACCTCACTAGCGGGAGGCTACAATGAGCAGTTCTTC.

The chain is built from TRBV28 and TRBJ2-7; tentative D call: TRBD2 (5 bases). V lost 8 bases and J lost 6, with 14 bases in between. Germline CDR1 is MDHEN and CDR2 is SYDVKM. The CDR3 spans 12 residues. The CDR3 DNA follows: TGTGCCAGCTCCTCTCGGGGATTCGAGCAGTACTTC. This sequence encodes CASSSRGFEQYF.

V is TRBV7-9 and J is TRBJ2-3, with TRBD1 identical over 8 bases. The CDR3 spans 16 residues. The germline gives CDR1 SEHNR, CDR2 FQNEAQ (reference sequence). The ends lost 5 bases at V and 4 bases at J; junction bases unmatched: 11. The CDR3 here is CASSPRTGLGPDTQYF. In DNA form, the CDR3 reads TGTGCCAGCAGCCCCCGGACAGGGTTGGGTCCAGATACGCAGTATTTT.

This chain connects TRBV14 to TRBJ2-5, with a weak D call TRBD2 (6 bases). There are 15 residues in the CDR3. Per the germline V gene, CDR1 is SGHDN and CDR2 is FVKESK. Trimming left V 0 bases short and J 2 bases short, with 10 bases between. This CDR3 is CASSQDKGLQETQYF. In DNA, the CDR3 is TGTGCCAGCAGCCAAGATAAAGGACTACAAGAGACCCAGTACTTC.

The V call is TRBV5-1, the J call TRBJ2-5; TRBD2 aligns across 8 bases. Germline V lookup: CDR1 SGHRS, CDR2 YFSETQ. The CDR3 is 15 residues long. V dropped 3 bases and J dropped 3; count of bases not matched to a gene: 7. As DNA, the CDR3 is TGCGCCAGCAGCTACCGAGCGGGAGAAGAAGAGACCCAGTACTTC. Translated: CASSYRAGEEETQYF.

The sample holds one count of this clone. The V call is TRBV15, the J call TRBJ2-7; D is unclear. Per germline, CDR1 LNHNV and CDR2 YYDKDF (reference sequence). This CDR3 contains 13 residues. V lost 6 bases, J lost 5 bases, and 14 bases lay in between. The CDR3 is CATSLSRINEQYF. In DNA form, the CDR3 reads TGTGCCACCAGTCTATCTAGAATAAACGAGCAGTACTTC.

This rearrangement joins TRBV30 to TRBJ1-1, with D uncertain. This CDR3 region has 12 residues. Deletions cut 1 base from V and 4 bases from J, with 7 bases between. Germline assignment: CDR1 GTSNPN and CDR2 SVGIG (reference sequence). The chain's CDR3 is CAWSGFGTEAFF. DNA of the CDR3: TGTGCCTGGAGTGGATTCGGCACTGAAGCTTTCTTT.

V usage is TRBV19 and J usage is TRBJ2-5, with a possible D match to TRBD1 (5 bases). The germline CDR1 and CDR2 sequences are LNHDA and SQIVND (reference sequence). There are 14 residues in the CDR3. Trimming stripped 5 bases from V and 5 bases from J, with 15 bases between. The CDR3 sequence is CASSQGQIRETQYF. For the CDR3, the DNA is TGTGCCAGTAGTCAAGGACAAATTAGGGAGACCCAGTACTTC. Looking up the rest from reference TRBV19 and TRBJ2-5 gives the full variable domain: DGGITQSPKYLFRKEGQNVTLSCEQNLNHDAMYWYRQDPGQGLRLIYYSQIVNDFQKGDIAEGYSVSREKKESFPLTVTSAQKNPTAFYLCASSQGQIRETQYFGPGTRLLVL.

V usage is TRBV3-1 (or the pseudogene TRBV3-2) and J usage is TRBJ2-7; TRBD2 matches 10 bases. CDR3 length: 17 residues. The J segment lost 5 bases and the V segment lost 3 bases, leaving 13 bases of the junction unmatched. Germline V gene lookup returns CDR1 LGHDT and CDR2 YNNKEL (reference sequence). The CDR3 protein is CASSHWALAGVKDEQYF. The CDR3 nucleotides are TGTGCCAGCAGCCATTGGGCCCTAGCGGGAGTGAAGGACGAGCAGTACTTC.

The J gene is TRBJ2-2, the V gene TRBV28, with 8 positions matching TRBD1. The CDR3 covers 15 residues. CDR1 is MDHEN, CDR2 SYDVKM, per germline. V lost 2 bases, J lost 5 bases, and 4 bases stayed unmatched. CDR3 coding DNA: TGTGCCAGCAGTTTAGCGGACAGGGCGACCGGGGAGCTGTTTTTT. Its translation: CASSLADRATGELFF.

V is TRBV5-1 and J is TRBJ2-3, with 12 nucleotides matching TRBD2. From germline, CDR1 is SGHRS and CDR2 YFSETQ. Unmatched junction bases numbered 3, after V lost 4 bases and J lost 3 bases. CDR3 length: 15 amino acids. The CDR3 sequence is CASSQGLAGTDTQYF. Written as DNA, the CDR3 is TGCGCCAGCAGCCAAGGACTAGCGGGAACAGATACGCAGTATTTT.

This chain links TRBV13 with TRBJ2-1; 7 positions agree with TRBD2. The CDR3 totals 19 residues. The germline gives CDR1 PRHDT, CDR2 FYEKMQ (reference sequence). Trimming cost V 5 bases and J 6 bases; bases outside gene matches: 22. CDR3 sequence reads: CASSQLGLIDWNPLNEQFF. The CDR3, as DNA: TGTGCCAGCAGCCAGTTGGGACTAATAGATTGGAACCCCCTCAATGAGCAGTTCTTC.

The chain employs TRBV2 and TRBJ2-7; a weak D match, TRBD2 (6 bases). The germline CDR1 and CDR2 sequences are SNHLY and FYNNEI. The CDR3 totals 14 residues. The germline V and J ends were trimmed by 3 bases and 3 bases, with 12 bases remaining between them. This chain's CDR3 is CASSDPSVYYEQYF. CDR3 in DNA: TGTGCCAGCAGTGACCCTAGCGTCTACTACGAGCAGTACTTC.

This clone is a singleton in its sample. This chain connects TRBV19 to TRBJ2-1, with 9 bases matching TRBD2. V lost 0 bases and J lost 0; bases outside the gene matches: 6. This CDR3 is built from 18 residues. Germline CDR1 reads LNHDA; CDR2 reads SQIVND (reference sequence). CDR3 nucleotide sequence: TGTGCCAGTAGTATAGATAGCGGGAGACCCAGCTCCTACAATGAGCAGTTCTTC. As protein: CASSIDSGRPSSYNEQFF.

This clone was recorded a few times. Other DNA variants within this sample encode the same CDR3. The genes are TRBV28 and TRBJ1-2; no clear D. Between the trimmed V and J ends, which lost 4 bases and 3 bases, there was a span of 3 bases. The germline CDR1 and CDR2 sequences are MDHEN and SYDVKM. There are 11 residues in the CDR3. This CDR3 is CASSSDYGYTF. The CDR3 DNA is TGTGCCAGCAGTTCGGACTATGGCTACACCTTC.

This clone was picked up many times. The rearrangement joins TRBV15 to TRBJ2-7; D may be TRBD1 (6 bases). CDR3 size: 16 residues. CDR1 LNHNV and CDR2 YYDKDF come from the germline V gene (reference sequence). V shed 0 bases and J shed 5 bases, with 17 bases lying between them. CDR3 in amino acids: CATSRDSWGRDNEQYF. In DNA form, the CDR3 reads TGTGCCACCAGCAGAGATTCATGGGGTAGGGACAACGAGCAGTACTTC. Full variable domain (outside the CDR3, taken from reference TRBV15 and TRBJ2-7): DAMVIQNPRYQVTQFGKPVTLSCSQTLNHNVMYWYQQKSSQAPKLLFHYYDKDFNNEADTPDNFQSRRPNTSFCFLDIRSPGLGDTAMYLCATSRDSWGRDNEQYFGPGTRLTVT.